This T cell receptor (beta chain) emerged from a study of cytomegalovirus exposure and HLA in healthy donors. Comment on this clone: The target antigen is unknown. This sample includes further DNA sequences coding for the same CDR3.

Germline CDR1 is SGHRS and CDR2 is YFSETQ. Trimming cost V 0 bases and J 2 bases, with 5 bases left between them. CDR3 length: 13 residues. Broader study findings: In the 120 or so validation repertoires, about 95% of cluster scores exceeded 0, per a later analysis.

This table comes from immunoSEQ multiplex PCR, and its TCRdb copy is limited to in-frame clones, with some not included. The sample yields 300,000 to 450,000 clones, roughly 85% seen once. The donors were in the approximately 130-subject validation cohort; that cohort was separate from the approximately 730-subject first cohort. The sequenced sample consisted of PBMCs. The sequence was obtained from a young woman in good health and CMV-seronegative. This chain joins TRBV5-1 and TRBJ2-5; D is ambiguous. CDR3 in amino acids: CASSLGGQETQYF. In DNA, the CDR3 is TGCGCCAGCAGCTTGGGCGGTCAAGAGACCCAGTACTTC.